The 4 T cell receptor beta chains in this list originate from one sample, sequenced in a study of cytomegalovirus exposure and HLA in healthy donors. The table came from immunoSEQ multiplex PCR; TCRdb's copy has only in-frame clones and leaves some out. There are some 340,000 clones in the sample; around 90% occur only once, and approximately 1% lies in the top ten. The specimen was PBMCs. All receptors come from a woman aged 30 to 39 in good health and CMV-seropositive.

With respect to this clone: Distinct nucleotide sequences in the sample also encode this CDR3. The chain links TRBV27 to TRBJ1-1; D is undetermined. V was trimmed by 3 bases and J by 1 base, leaving 9 bases between them. The V gene's germline CDR1 is MNHEY and CDR2 SMNVEV (reference sequence). The CDR3 totals 14 residues. The CDR3 is CASSLGGGNTEAFF. The CDR3, as DNA: TGTGCCAGCAGTTTGGGCGGCGGGAACACTGAAGCTTTCTTT.

J is TRBJ2-7 and V is TRBV28; 7 bases agree with TRBD1. Germline CDR1 is MDHEN and CDR2 is SYDVKM. V was clipped by 7 bases and J by 2 bases; unmatched bases: 8. CDR3 length: 14 residues. The CDR3 is CASTPGGKAYEQYF. In DNA form, the CDR3 reads TGTGCCAGCACCCCAGGGGGAAAGGCCTACGAGCAGTACTTC.

The gene calls are TRBV7-3 and TRBJ1-1, with a tentative D call TRBD1 (5 bases). Germline V gene lookup returns CDR1 SGHTA and CDR2 FQGTGA. V was cut by 0 bases and J by 3 bases, with 11 bases left in between. The CDR3 has 15 residues. CDR3 sequence reads: CASSLTGGIDTEAFF. The CDR3 DNA reads as TGTGCCAGCAGCTTAACGGGGGGGATCGACACTGAAGCTTTCTTT.

This clone has only one observation. The junction shows a germline mismatch at one end, possibly a read error. The gene calls are TRBV10-1 and TRBJ2-1; D is perhaps TRBD1 or TRBD2 (5 bases each). CDR3 length: 15 residues. The germline CDR1 and CDR2 sequences are WNHNN and SYGVQD (reference sequence). CDR3 DNA: TGCGCCAGCCGATACCGGGACCCCACATACAGTGAGCAGTTCTTC. Translation: CASRYRDPTYSEQFF.